The 7 T cell receptor beta chains below were found in one sample sequenced in a study of cytomegalovirus exposure and HLA in healthy donors. PCR primers comprised 60 Vbeta and 13 Jbeta primers. Assay used: immunoSEQ multiplex PCR; TCRdb lists only in-frame clones, some missing. The sample table includes 60,000 to 65,000 clones. The sample was PBMCs. The receptors derive from a woman between 18 and 29 years old in good health and CMV-seronegative.

The rearrangement joins TRBV5-1 to TRBJ2-2; D gene uncertain. In germline, CDR1 is SGHRS, CDR2 YFSETQ. The CDR3 has 16 residues. V was pared by 0 bases and J by 1 base, with 10 bases between. The CDR3 here is CASSLGSFGNTGELFF. The CDR3 nucleotides are TGCGCCAGCAGCTTGGGATCCTTCGGGAACACCGGGGAGCTGTTTTTT.

This rearrangement joins TRBV11-2 to TRBJ1-2, with a tentative D call TRBD1 (6 bases). The germline V and J ends were trimmed by 5 bases and 2 bases, with 9 bases remaining between them. The germline gives CDR1 SGHAT, CDR2 FQNNGV. CDR3 length: 13 residues. CDR3 region: CASSRDRNYGYTF. In nucleotides, the CDR3 is TGTGCCAGCAGCCGAGACAGGAACTATGGCTACACCTTC.

V gene TRBV2 combines with J gene TRBJ2-2, with D unclear. The V end was cut by 7 bases, the J end by 8 bases, with 20 bases between. The CDR3 is 15 residues long. Germline V gene sequence: CDR1 SNHLY, CDR2 FYNNEI. The CDR3 sequence is CASISSTGFTGELFF. As DNA, the CDR3 is TGTGCCAGCATATCATCCACGGGTTTTACGGGGGAGCTGTTTTTT.

The rearrangement uses TRBV30 and TRBJ2-7, with 12 bases identical to TRBD2. The junction had 1 base not matched to a gene; V was cut back by 0 bases and J by 4 bases. The CDR3 totals 14 residues. Germline values: CDR1 GTSNPN, CDR2 SVGIG (reference sequence). The CDR3 DNA is TGTGCCTGGAGTGTAGGACTAGCGGGATACGAGCAGTACTTC. Amino acid sequence: CAWSVGLAGYEQYF.

This chain joins TRBV13 and TRBJ2-2, with D maybe TRBD1 (6 bases). The V and J ends lost 5 bases and 1 base respectively, with 14 bases between them. CDR1 PRHDT and CDR2 FYEKMQ come from the germline V gene (reference sequence). This CDR3 has 16 amino acids. Here the CDR3 reads CASSIPGVLNTGELFF. CDR3 nucleotides: TGTGCCAGCAGCATCCCAGGGGTCCTGAACACCGGGGAGCTGTTTTTT.

The V gene is TRBV6-5, the J gene TRBJ2-7; D perhaps matches TRBD1 (6 bases). Germline V lookup: CDR1 MNHEY, CDR2 SVGAGI. V was trimmed by 0 bases and J by 6 bases, leaving 12 bases between them. The CDR3 extends over 14 amino acids. CDR3 nucleotides: TGTGCCAGCAGTTACTCAGGGGGTAGGGTCGAGCAGTACTTC. Encoded protein: CASSYSGGRVEQYF.

The chain combines TRBV28 with TRBJ2-7; no reliable D call. This CDR3 has 12 amino acids. The ends were cut back, 2 bases at V and 6 bases at J, with 8 bases in the middle. CDR1 is MDHEN and CDR2 is SYDVKM in the germline V gene. The DNA for the CDR3 is TGTGCCAGCAGTTTACACACGGGCGAGCAGTACTTC. This codes for CASSLHTGEQYF. The full variable domain, in which reference TRBV28 and TRBJ2-7 provide the parts outside the CDR3, is DVKVTQSSRYLVKRTGEKVFLECVQDMDHENMFWYRQDPGLGLRLIYFSYDVKMKEKGDIPEGYSVSREKKERFSLILESASTNQTSMYLCASSLHTGEQYFGPGTRLTVT.